These 31 T cell receptor beta chains came from one sample sequenced in a study of lymphopenia after photon versus proton radiotherapy. TCRdb's table, derived via immunoSEQ multiplex PCR, lists solely in-frame clones and lacks some. The table has approximately 7,300 clones, 85% to 95% seen once. The material was peripheral blood, obtained from a patient treated with photon-based radiotherapy. These receptors originate from a woman in her forties or fifties with cholangiocarcinoma.

CDR3 in DNA: TGTGCCAGCAGCCTAGAGTGGGTTGGTGGCTACACCTTC. Translation gives CASSLEWVGGYTF. The genes are TRBV13 and TRBJ1-2, with unresolved D. Germline V lookup: CDR1 PRHDT, CDR2 FYEKMQ (reference sequence). Trimming took off 5 bases at V and 7 bases at J, with 14 bases between the two ends. The CDR3 runs 13 residues.

The CDR3 nucleotides are TGTGCCAGCAGCTCACTCAGGGCGAACACTGAAGCTTTCTTT. This gives the protein CASSSLRANTEAFF. The chain uses TRBV5-6 and TRBJ1-1; tentative D call: TRBD1 (5 bases). CDR3 size: 14 residues. The V and J ends lost 3 bases and 1 base respectively, with 10 bases between them. CDR1 and CDR2 (germline): SGHDT, YYEEEE.

This clone has just one count. One end of the junction does not line up with germline, which may come from a read error. V usage is TRBV4-1 and J usage is TRBJ2-5, with TRBD2 identical over 11 bases. The germline CDR1 and CDR2 sequences are MGHRA and YSYEKL. The CDR3 runs 14 residues. Here the CDR3 DNA reads TGCGCCAGCAGCAAAGACGGGACTAGCGGGACCCAGTACTTC. As protein: CASSKDGTSGTQYF.

V and J are TRBV7-2 and TRBJ2-3; TRBD2 matches at 8 bases. CDR1 SGHTA and CDR2 FQGNSA come from the germline V gene. The CDR3 totals 14 residues. V shed 5 bases and J 0 bases; nucleotides not matched to a gene: 1. CDR3 amino acids: CASSQRGSTDTQYF. The CDR3 DNA reads as TGTGCCAGCAGCCAGCGGGGGAGCACAGATACGCAGTATTTT.

The chain is built from TRBV9 and TRBJ2-7; TRBD1 is a possible D gene (5 bases). V lost 0 bases and J 2 bases, leaving 15 bases between the germline ends. Per the germline V gene, CDR1 is SGDLS and CDR2 is YYNGEE. The CDR3 covers 16 residues. In DNA, the CDR3 is TGTGCCAGCAGCGTAGAAGGGCAGGGCCCTCCCTACGAGCAGTACTTC. Its protein product is CASSVEGQGPPYEQYF. The entire variable domain, with the rest obtained from reference TRBV9 and TRBJ2-7, is as follows: DSGVTQTPKHLITATGQRVTLRCSPRSGDLSVYWYQQSLDQGLQFLIQYYNGEERAKGNILERFSAQQFPDLHSELNLSSLELGDSALYFCASSVEGQGPPYEQYFGPGTRLTVT.

The CDR3 region has the DNA TGTGCCAGCAGTGATGAGTATGGCTACACCTTC. Protein sequence: CASSDEYGYTF. The chain recombines TRBV6-4 with TRBJ1-2; no reliable D call. Germline V gene data show CDR1 as MRHNA and CDR2 as SNTAGT. The CDR3 is 11 residues long. V was trimmed by 3 bases and J by 5 bases, leaving 4 bases between them.

The rearrangement joins TRBV2 to TRBJ1-2, with D perhaps TRBD1 (5 bases). Trimming stripped 7 bases from V and 4 bases from J, with 10 bases between. CDR1 is SNHLY and CDR2 is FYNNEI in the germline V gene. The CDR3 totals 12 residues. CDR3 bases: TGTGCCAGCAAGGCCAGGGCCTATGGCTACACCTTC. It codes for CASKARAYGYTF. Filled out from reference TRBV2 and TRBJ1-2, the complete variable domain reads EPEVTQTPSHQVTQMGQEVILRCVPISNHLYFYWYRQILGQKVEFLVSFYNNEISEKSEIFDDQFSVERPDGSNFTLKIRSTKLEDSAMYFCASKARAYGYTFGSGTRLTVV.

Only one count was recorded for this clone. The rearrangement links TRBV4-3 to TRBJ2-7, with D perhaps matching TRBD1 or TRBD2 (5 bases each). Trimming removed 5 bases from V and 2 bases from J, with 10 bases in between. The CDR3 is 13 amino acids. Per the germline V gene, CDR1 is LGHNA and CDR2 is YSLEER. The CDR3 here is CASSLGPTYEQYF. CDR3 sequence (DNA): TGCGCCAGCAGCTTGGGACCGACCTACGAGCAGTACTTC.

V usage is TRBV4-3 and J usage is TRBJ2-1, with TRBD2 identical over 9 bases. This CDR3 is 19 amino acids long. Germline trimming cut 2 bases from V and 4 bases from J; bases unmatched to any gene: 15. Germline V gene sequence: CDR1 LGHNA, CDR2 YSLEER. The CDR3 loop is CASSQNIIGGGASYNEQFF. The CDR3 DNA reads as TGCGCCAGCAGCCAAAATATAATTGGCGGGGGGGCCTCGTACAATGAGCAGTTCTTC.

The chain is built from TRBV30 and TRBJ1-1, with 7 bases aligning to TRBD1. After removal of 4 bases from V and 1 base from J, the junction contained 9 bases not matched to a gene. Germline V CDR1 and CDR2: GTSNPN, SVGIG (reference sequence). The CDR3 is 15 residues long. For the CDR3, the DNA is TGTGCCTGGACTAACAGGGGTCTGGCGAACACTGAAGCTTTCTTT. This sequence encodes CAWTNRGLANTEAFF.

This clone was counted a single time. This chain joins TRBV7-8 and TRBJ1-5; D not certain. The CDR3 loop spans 15 amino acids. Germline lookup yields CDR1 SGHVS and CDR2 FQNEAQ. Trimming removed 3 bases from V and 0 bases from J, with 9 bases in between. The CDR3 here is CASSLNSYSNQPQHF. DNA of the CDR3: TGTGCCAGCAGCTTGAACTCCTATAGCAATCAGCCCCAGCATTTT.

The rearrangement links TRBV15 to TRBJ1-4; 9 bases fit TRBD1. The V gene end was trimmed by 1 base and the J gene end by 7 bases; junction bases not matched to a gene: 4. The CDR3 contains 15 residues. From germline, CDR1 is LNHNV and CDR2 YYDKDF (reference sequence). The CDR3 protein is CATSRGGQGSEKLFF. CDR3 DNA: TGTGCCACCAGCAGAGGGGGACAGGGAAGTGAAAAACTGTTTTTT.

The chain links TRBV7-8 to TRBJ2-2; 7 bases match TRBD1. The CDR3 totals 15 residues. CDR1 SGHVS and CDR2 FQNEAQ come from the germline V gene. V lost 3 bases and J lost 1; bases outside the gene matches: 2. The DNA of the CDR3 is TGTGCCAGCAGCTTGAGGACAGGGAACACCGGGGAGCTGTTTTTT. Protein sequence: CASSLRTGNTGELFF.

The rearrangement links TRBV7-2 to TRBJ1-1; D call uncertain. Germline values: CDR1 SGHTA, CDR2 FQGNSA. There are 14 residues in the CDR3. V gave up 5 bases and J gave up 1 base, with 11 bases separating them. CDR3 residues: CASSPSSQNTEAFF. The CDR3, as DNA: TGTGCCAGCAGCCCGTCCAGTCAGAACACTGAAGCTTTCTTT.

This clone has only one observation. J is TRBJ1-2 and V is TRBV5-6, with D hard to call. Germline CDR1 is SGHDT and CDR2 is YYEEEE. The CDR3 contains 14 residues. The V end was cut by 4 bases, the J end by 5 bases, with 15 bases between. The CDR3 DNA sequence: TGTGCCAGCAGCAGCGACACGCATGGGTATGGCTACACCTTC. Translating gives CASSSDTHGYGYTF.

The count of this clone is one. V usage is TRBV2 and J usage is TRBJ2-5; no definite D call. The CDR3 spans 13 residues. CDR1 and CDR2 (germline): SNHLY, FYNNEI. With 4 bases removed from V and 0 bases from J, the gap between germline ends came to 6 bases. The CDR3 DNA reads TGTGCCAGCAGTGTTAGGTACCAAGAGACCCAGTACTTC. It encodes CASSVRYQETQYF. Together with reference TRBV2 and TRBJ2-5, the CDR3 gives the full variable domain: EPEVTQTPSHQVTQMGQEVILRCVPISNHLYFYWYRQILGQKVEFLVSFYNNEISEKSEIFDDQFSVERPDGSNFTLKIRSTKLEDSAMYFCASSVRYQETQYFGPGTRLLVL.

This chain links TRBV5-1 with TRBJ2-3, with 11 positions matching TRBD2. This CDR3 has 13 residues. Germline V gives CDR1 SGHRS, CDR2 YFSETQ. J gave up 6 bases and V 8 bases, and 5 bases lay outside the gene matches. The CDR3 sequence: CASTSGGGDTQYF. The CDR3 DNA reads as TGCGCCAGTACTAGCGGGGGAGGGGATACGCAGTATTTT.

J is TRBJ1-1 and V is TRBV5-1; 8 bases fit TRBD1. Germline-derived CDR1 and CDR2 are SGHRS and YFSETQ. The CDR3 contains 15 residues. After removal of 3 bases from V and 2 bases from J, the junction contained 6 bases not matched to a gene. The CDR3 spells CASSSGGTGNTEAFF. Written as DNA, the CDR3 is TGCGCCAGCAGCTCCGGGGGGACAGGAAACACTGAAGCTTTCTTT.

The rearrangement joins TRBV4-1 to TRBJ1-1, with unresolved D. Trimming left V 2 bases short and J 4 bases short, with 11 bases between. The CDR3 extends over 14 amino acids. Per germline, CDR1 MGHRA and CDR2 YSYEKL. The CDR3 is CASSQNMGGTEAFF. CDR3 nucleotides: TGCGCCAGCAGCCAAAACATGGGTGGCACTGAAGCTTTCTTT.

The rearrangement joins TRBV6-5 to TRBJ1-2; 7 bases are shared with TRBD1. The CDR3 covers 16 residues. V dropped 2 bases and J dropped 0; count of bases not matched to a gene: 6. From germline, CDR1 is MNHEY and CDR2 SVGAGI. CDR3 residues: CASSYRDSLTNYGYTF. The CDR3 nucleotides read TGTGCCAGCAGTTACAGGGACAGTCTTACTAACTATGGCTACACCTTC.

This sequence joins TRBV2 and TRBJ1-1; no firm D call. V was clipped by 4 bases and J by 8 bases, with 14 bases between them. Germline lookup yields CDR1 SNHLY and CDR2 FYNNEI. The CDR3 consists of 13 residues. The CDR3 nucleotides read TGTGCCAGCAGTGGGACCGGGGTAGCGGAAGCTTTCTTT. Its translation: CASSGTGVAEAFF.

In its sample, this clone was seen once. The chain has TRBV5-5 and TRBJ1-2; no firm D call. Trimming removed 4 bases at V and 2 bases at J, with 9 bases between. The length of the CDR3 is 13 residues. In germline, CDR1 is SGHKS, CDR2 YYEKEE (reference sequence). CDR3 residues: CASSPYRNYGYTF. DNA for the CDR3: TGTGCCAGCAGCCCCTACCGAAACTATGGCTACACCTTC.

The V and J genes are TRBV5-6 and TRBJ1-5; the D gene is possibly TRBD1 (5 bases). The length of the CDR3 is 14 residues. Trimming shortened V by 0 bases and J by 7 bases, and 11 bases separated the two germline ends. Germline CDR1 reads SGHDT; CDR2 reads YYEEEE. The CDR3 nucleotides read TGTGCCAGCAGCTTGGGTGGGGCAGGACAGCCCCAGCATTTT. Translated: CASSLGGAGQPQHF.

This rearrangement joins TRBV7-9 to TRBJ2-7; TRBD1 agrees at 9 bases. This CDR3 has 15 amino acids. The germline gives CDR1 SEHNR, CDR2 FQNEAQ (reference sequence). V shed 1 base, J shed 8 bases, and the junction held 9 bases outside the gene matches. The DNA of the CDR3 is TGTGCCAGCAGCTTAGAAGGGACAGGGCTTTGGAAGCAGTACTTC. Translating gives CASSLEGTGLWKQYF.

The V gene is TRBV10-3, the J gene TRBJ2-5; D is ambiguous. Germline V lookup: CDR1 ENHRY, CDR2 SYGVKD. The CDR3 length is 11 residues. The germline V and J ends were trimmed by 3 bases and 5 bases, with 4 bases remaining between them. The CDR3 spells CAISEKETQYF. For the CDR3, the DNA is TGTGCCATCAGTGAAAAGGAGACCCAGTACTTC.

This chain connects TRBV30 to TRBJ2-3; D may be TRBD2 (5 bases). V was cut by 4 bases and J by 4 bases, with 33 bases left in between. Germline assignment: CDR1 GTSNPN and CDR2 SVGIG (reference sequence). The CDR3 length is 20 residues. Here the CDR3 DNA reads TGTGCCTGGATTCGAAGCGGAGGCAGGCTACGCCGGTTTATCGCAGATACGCAGTATTTT. This encodes CAWIRSGGRLRRFIADTQYF.

This chain links TRBV27 with TRBJ1-1, with 9 bases lining up with TRBD1. The CDR3 consists of 16 residues. CDR1 and CDR2 (germline): MNHEY, SMNVEV (reference sequence). Trimming took 5 bases from V and 8 from J; bases not matched to a gene: 15. The CDR3 nucleotides are TGTGCCAGCAGTCCACATACAGGGGGCGGCCCCGCCGAAGCTTTCTTT. Encoded protein: CASSPHTGGGPAEAFF.

The chain combines TRBV4-3 with TRBJ1-1; 8 bases are a match to TRBD1. CDR1 and CDR2 from the germline V gene are LGHNA and YSLEER. CDR3 size: 17 residues. The V gene end was trimmed by 0 bases and the J gene end by 1 base; junction bases not matched to a gene: 7. The CDR3 loop reads CASSQERQGWRNTEAFF. The CDR3 DNA reads as TGCGCCAGCAGCCAAGAACGACAGGGGTGGAGGAACACTGAAGCTTTCTTT.

This clone was seen more than once but under ten times. The rearrangement joins TRBV6-1 to TRBJ1-5, with TRBD1 matching 9 bases. In germline, CDR1 is MNHNS, CDR2 SASEGT. This CDR3 has 14 amino acids. Trimming took 8 bases from V and 6 from J; bases not matched to a gene: 8. CDR3 in DNA: TGTGCCAGCTCCCAGGACAGGGGATTTCAGCCCCAGCATTTT. Its protein is CASSQDRGFQPQHF.

This rearrangement joins TRBV12-2 to TRBJ1-1; TRBD1 is taken as the D call from the table, unchecked against the DNA. TRBV12-2 is flagged as a pseudogene. This CDR3 region has 14 residues. The CDR3 is CASRHRDRNTEAFF. The CDR3 nucleotides are TGTGCAAGTCGCCACCGGGACAGAAACACTGAAGCTTTCTTT.

The rearrangement joins TRBV25-1 to TRBJ2-7, with unresolved D. CDR1 is MGHDK and CDR2 is SYGVNS in the germline V gene. The CDR3 is 14 amino acids. CDR3 protein: CGYWAGEEIYEQYF. Here the CDR3 DNA reads TGTGGATACTGGGCAGGTGAAGAGATCTACGAGCAGTACTTC.